These 12 T cell receptor beta chains came from one sample sequenced in a study of T-cell memory formation after mild COVID-19. Each CDR3 protein gets one entry after TCRdb re-called the 5' RACE reads with MiXCR. Here the sample spans 550,000 to 650,000 distinct CDR3 sequences, around a sixth being singletons. Sequencing input: PBMCs or a T cell subset sorted from them (not recorded which). Receptor source: an adult woman who had mild COVID-19 (a few samples of this study predate the infection). Cell type and time point are not known.

The rearrangement uses TRBV15 and TRBJ1-5, with 9 nucleotides matching TRBD1. The germline CDR1 and CDR2 sequences are LNHNV and YYDKDF (reference sequence). V was pared by 6 bases and J by 3 bases, with 3 bases of the junction left unmatched. The CDR3 consists of 14 residues. The CDR3 nucleotides are TGTGCCACCAGACAGGGGGCCCACAATCAGCCCCAGCATTTT. This gives the protein CATRQGAHNQPQHF. The full variable domain, in which reference TRBV15 and TRBJ1-5 provide the parts outside the CDR3, is DAMVIQNPRYQVTQFGKPVTLSCSQTLNHNVMYWYQQKSSQAPKLLFHYYDKDFNNEADTPDNFQSRRPNTSFCFLDIRSPGLGDTAMYLCATRQGAHNQPQHFGDGTRLSIL.

This clonotype was observed many times. Relative to the germline gene, one junction end is altered; a read error may explain this. The chain carries TRBV7-7 and TRBJ2-5; 12 nucleotides line up with TRBD2. CDR3 length: 15 amino acids. Germline CDR1 is SSHAT and CDR2 is FNYEAQ (reference sequence). The CDR3 region is CASSLVGLAGETQYF. In DNA form, the CDR3 reads TGTGCTAGCAGCTTAGTGGGACTAGCGGGAGAGACCCAGTACTTC.

This clonotype has more than one count but fewer than ten. This chain links TRBV5-6 with TRBJ1-6; D call uncertain. Between the trimmed V and J ends, which lost 1 base and 9 bases, there was a span of 11 bases. Per germline, CDR1 SGHDT and CDR2 YYEEEE. The CDR3 has 14 residues. In DNA form, the CDR3 reads TGTGCCAGCAGCTTGCCAGGATGGGGTTCACCCCTCCACTTT. It yields the protein CASSLPGWGSPLHF.

This clonotype appeared a few times. The chain links TRBV7-9 to TRBJ1-4, with 9 bases aligning to TRBD1. V was pared by 5 bases and J by 5 bases, with 12 bases of the junction left unmatched. This CDR3 region has 17 residues. Germline V lookup: CDR1 SEHNR, CDR2 FQNEAQ (reference sequence). This chain's CDR3 is CASSPTGGTKRNEKLFF. CDR3 sequence (DNA): TGTGCCAGCAGCCCTACAGGGGGCACGAAGCGAAATGAAAAACTGTTTTTT.

Only a few counts were recorded for this clonotype. This chain links TRBV3-1 with TRBJ2-5; 13 nucleotides match TRBD2. J lost 2 bases, V lost 3 bases, and 6 bases had no gene match. Germline V lookup: CDR1 LGHDT, CDR2 YNNKEL (reference sequence). This CDR3 comprises 17 residues. CDR3 amino acids: CASSHATSGGRQETQYF. DNA of the CDR3: TGTGCCAGCAGCCACGCGACTAGCGGGGGGCGACAAGAGACCCAGTACTTC.

The rearrangement links TRBV6-1 to TRBJ1-5; D unclear. V was trimmed by 1 base and J by 1 base, leaving 17 bases between them. The germline V gene encodes CDR1 MNHNS and CDR2 SASEGT. The CDR3 has 18 amino acids. The CDR3 loop reads CASSEGRGGVKSNQPQHF. CDR3 coding DNA: TGTGCCAGCAGTGAAGGGCGGGGAGGTGTTAAGAGCAATCAGCCCCAGCATTTT.

This clonotype has ten or more counts. The chain employs TRBV5-1 and TRBJ2-3; TRBD1 is a possible D gene (6 bases). Trimming pared 3 bases from V and 1 base from J, leaving 12 bases between. CDR1 is SGHRS, CDR2 YFSETQ, per germline. CDR3 length equals 15 residues. The CDR3 DNA is TGCGCCAGCAGCTCGACAGGAGACCGCACAGATACGCAGTATTTT. Translating gives CASSSTGDRTDTQYF.

The chain combines TRBV10-3 with TRBJ2-3; TRBD1 matches at 7 bases. Germline assignment: CDR1 ENHRY and CDR2 SYGVKD. Trimming at V came to 9 bases and at J to 1 base, leaving 7 bases not matched to a gene. The CDR3 covers 14 residues. CDR3: CAIQLDRGTDTQYF. For the CDR3, the DNA is TGTGCCATTCAATTAGACAGGGGCACAGATACGCAGTATTTT.

The rearrangement links TRBV23-1 to TRBJ2-4; 8 bases line up with TRBD2. TRBV23-1 belongs to the ORF category, with a function that is uncertain. The V and J ends lost 7 bases and 0 bases, in that order; junction bases with no gene match: 11. The CDR3 has 17 amino acids. The CDR3 DNA reads as TGCGCCAGCACGGGATCTGAGCGGGAGATAGCCAAAAACATTCAGTACTTC. Protein product: CASTGSEREIAKNIQYF.

In its sample, this clonotype was seen a few times. The rearrangement joins TRBV24-1 to TRBJ1-2; 7 bases match TRBD1. With 9 bases clipped from V and 7 bases from J, the junction kept 10 bases outside the gene matches. Germline V gene sequence: CDR1 KGHDR, CDR2 SFDVKD. The CDR3 sequence is 13 residues long. CDR3 coding DNA: TGTGCCACCCGAGGACAGGAGAGAGGTGGCTACACCTTC. Its translation is CATRGQERGGYTF.

This clonotype has a handful of counts. This chain links TRBV4-1 with TRBJ2-7, with TRBD2 identical over 7 bases. This CDR3 comprises 18 residues. The V gene's germline CDR1 is MGHRA and CDR2 YSYEKL. Losses at the gene ends were 1 base for V and 0 bases for J; bases not matched to a gene: 12. Written as DNA, the CDR3 is TGCGCCAGCAGCCAAGGGACGGGAGGCCGGGACTACTCCTACGAGCAGTACTTC. Its translation: CASSQGTGGRDYSYEQYF.

The chain links TRBV9 to TRBJ2-1, with 8 bases fitting TRBD1. V was pared by 3 bases and J by 8 bases, with 13 bases of the junction left unmatched. CDR3 size: 16 residues. From germline, CDR1 is SGDLS and CDR2 YYNGEE. CDR3 region: CASSARDRGLQYEQFF. In DNA, the CDR3 is TGTGCCAGCAGCGCCCGCGACAGGGGTCTACAATATGAGCAGTTCTTC.